Following are 23 T cell receptor beta chains from one sample sequenced in a study of T cell responses to AZD1222 COVID-19 vaccine. Sequencing used immunoSEQ multiplex PCR; TCRdb keeps in-frame clones, though not all of them. Of 65,000 to 80,000 clones listed, about 90% were seen once; the top ten hold 24%. The material was peripheral blood, obtained on day 0 of AZD1222 vaccination. The receptor source for this set is an adult in good health.

This rearrangement joins TRBV5-4 to TRBJ1-4; D call uncertain. CDR3 length equals 14 residues. Germline CDR1 and CDR2: SGHNT and YYREEE (reference sequence). With 4 bases removed from V and 9 bases from J, the gap between germline ends came to 16 bases. DNA for the CDR3: TGTGCCAGCAGCATGGACTTGGTGGGGAAAAAACTGTTTTTT. Translating it yields CASSMDLVGKKLFF.

The chain employs TRBV7-3 and TRBJ1-1; the D gene is possibly TRBD1 (5 bases). Germline V CDR1 and CDR2: SGHTA, FQGTGA. The CDR3 is 14 amino acids. Trimming removed 6 bases from V and 1 base from J, with 12 bases in between. The CDR3 spells CASSLGTGNTEAFF. The CDR3 DNA reads as TGTGCCAGCAGTTTAGGGACGGGGAACACTGAAGCTTTCTTT.

This clone was detected once. J is TRBJ2-7 and V is TRBV6-5, with 7 bases aligning to TRBD1. V shed 6 bases and J 0 bases; nucleotides not matched to a gene: 8. This CDR3 has 15 residues. Germline lookup yields CDR1 MNHEY and CDR2 SVGAGI. This CDR3 is CASSSMGQPSYEQYF. CDR3 coding DNA: TGTGCCAGCAGCTCCATGGGACAGCCCTCCTACGAGCAGTACTTC.

The chain combines TRBV29-1 with TRBJ2-7, with TRBD2 matching 7 bases. Germline trimming cut 8 bases from V and 3 bases from J; bases unmatched to any gene: 13. CDR3 length: 14 amino acids. Germline V gene data show CDR1 as SQVTM and CDR2 as ANQGSEA. CDR3 DNA: TGCAGCTTCTCGCGGGAGAGGGGTGTCTACGAGCAGTACTTC. Residues: CSFSRERGVYEQYF.

The rearrangement joins TRBV28 to TRBJ1-1; TRBD1 matches at 7 bases. Germline V CDR1 and CDR2: MDHEN, SYDVKM. The CDR3 has 14 residues. The ends lost 0 bases at V and 4 bases at J; junction bases unmatched: 2. CDR3 bases: TGTGCCAGCAGTTTATGGGGACAGACCACTGAAGCTTTCTTT. Its protein is CASSLWGQTTEAFF.

The chain recombines TRBV14 with TRBJ1-2, with D possibly being TRBD1 (5 bases). Trimming left V 1 base short and J 4 bases short, with 7 bases between. The CDR3 is 13 amino acids. Germline values: CDR1 SGHDN, CDR2 FVKESK. The CDR3: CASSQGQFYGYTF. CDR3 nucleotides: TGTGCCAGCAGCCAAGGACAGTTCTATGGCTACACCTTC.

The chain links TRBV7-2 to TRBJ2-7; 7 positions agree with TRBD1. V gave up 8 bases and J gave up 2 bases; unmatched junction bases: 15. The CDR3 covers 16 residues. From germline, CDR1 is SGHTA and CDR2 FQGNSA. CDR3 region: CASSLEGARVAYEQYF. The CDR3 nucleotides are TGTGCCAGCTCCCTAGAGGGGGCGCGGGTCGCCTACGAGCAGTACTTC.

J is TRBJ2-3 and V is TRBV4-3; 9 nucleotides match TRBD2. This CDR3 region has 16 residues. Trimming cost V 0 bases and J 6 bases; bases outside gene matches: 7. Germline CDR1 reads LGHNA; CDR2 reads YSLEER. The CDR3 DNA sequence: TGCGCCAGCAGCCAAGATAGGGCGGGAGGGAGCGATACGCAGTATTTT. It specifies CASSQDRAGGSDTQYF.

The chain links TRBV5-1 to TRBJ2-2; 9 bases match TRBD1. The CDR3 covers 18 residues. V shed 4 bases and J 0 bases; nucleotides not matched to a gene: 10. Germline lookup yields CDR1 SGHRS and CDR2 YFSETQ. CDR3 DNA: TGCGCCAGCAGCCGTGTGACAGGGGGAGTATCGAACACCGGGGAGCTGTTTTTT. Amino acids: CASSRVTGGVSNTGELFF.

The chain joins TRBV30 to TRBJ2-2; D gene uncertain. The CDR3 contains 13 residues. Trimming took off 0 bases at V and 7 bases at J, with 9 bases between the two ends. Germline V CDR1 and CDR2: GTSNPN, SVGIG (reference sequence). As DNA, the CDR3 is TGTGCCTGGAGTGTACAGAAGGGCGGGGAGCTGTTTTTT. The encoded protein is CAWSVQKGGELFF.

The chain recombines TRBV19 with TRBJ1-5; TRBD1 agrees at 7 bases. Germline V CDR1 and CDR2: LNHDA, SQIVND (reference sequence). The CDR3 has 15 amino acids. V was pared by 2 bases and J by 5 bases, with 6 bases of the junction left unmatched. CDR3 protein: CASSIHRGPYQPQHF. Written as DNA, the CDR3 is TGTGCCAGTAGTATACACAGGGGTCCGTATCAGCCCCAGCATTTT.

The chain couples TRBV10-3 to TRBJ1-1, with D uncertain. V was pared by 0 bases and J by 4 bases, with 15 bases between. The CDR3 contains 16 residues. The germline gives CDR1 ENHRY, CDR2 SYGVKD. The CDR3 bases are TGTGCCATCAGTGAGTCGGCCACGGCGGTAGGCACTGAAGCTTTCTTT. It specifies CAISESATAVGTEAFF.

This rearrangement joins TRBV7-3 to TRBJ2-3; D tentatively reads TRBD1 or TRBD2 (5 bases each). Germline values: CDR1 SGHTA, CDR2 FQGTGA. The CDR3 has 16 amino acids. Trimming pared 4 bases from V and 4 bases from J, leaving 18 bases between. The chain's CDR3 is CASSSLPGPPSDTQYF. Here the CDR3 DNA reads TGTGCCAGCAGCTCCCTACCGGGACCTCCCTCAGATACGCAGTATTTT.

The genes are TRBV7-2 and TRBJ1-1; D remains unclear. With 1 base removed from V and 1 base from J, the gap between germline ends came to 13 bases. Per germline, CDR1 SGHTA and CDR2 FQGNSA. The CDR3 extends over 16 amino acids. Here the CDR3 reads CASSLDGPRRNTEAFF. The DNA of the CDR3 is TGTGCCAGCAGCTTAGATGGGCCCCGGAGGAACACTGAAGCTTTCTTT.

This sequence joins TRBV18 and TRBJ1-5; 9 bases agree with TRBD1. The CDR3 is 15 amino acids. After removal of 3 bases from V and 7 bases from J, the junction contained 7 bases not matched to a gene. Germline V gene lookup returns CDR1 KGHSH and CDR2 LQKENI. The CDR3 spells CASSPSGTGYQPQHF. The CDR3, as DNA: TGTGCCAGCTCACCTTCCGGGACAGGGTACCAGCCCCAGCATTTT.

This chain joins TRBV15 and TRBJ2-1, with 11 bases aligning to TRBD2. Germline assignment: CDR1 LNHNV and CDR2 YYDKDF (reference sequence). The CDR3 totals 22 residues. V gave up 0 bases and J gave up 1 base; unmatched junction bases: 17. The CDR3 region has the DNA TGTGCCACCAGCAGAGACACGGGGACTAGCGGTTCTCGTCGCGGTTCCTACAATGAGCAGTTCTTC. The encoded protein is CATSRDTGTSGSRRGSYNEQFF.

The rearrangement joins TRBV5-8 to TRBJ2-1, with TRBD2 identical over 10 bases. This CDR3 spans 15 amino acids. Germline V CDR1 and CDR2: SGHTS, YDEGEE. V was clipped by 2 bases and J by 6 bases; unmatched bases: 5. This chain's CDR3 is CASSLGSGRANEQFF. In nucleotides, the CDR3 is TGTGCCAGCAGCTTAGGCAGCGGGAGGGCCAATGAGCAGTTCTTC.

In its sample, this clone was seen a few times. The rearrangement links TRBV5-6 to TRBJ1-2; no clear D. The CDR3 sequence is 17 residues long. Germline loops: CDR1 SGHDT, CDR2 YYEEEE. Trimming removed 3 bases from V and 1 base from J, with 19 bases in between. CDR3 protein: CASSSSIRVNYNYGYTF. The CDR3, as DNA: TGTGCCAGCAGCTCCTCCATTAGGGTGAACTATAACTATGGCTACACCTTC.

V gene TRBV7-8 combines with J gene TRBJ2-3; no reliable D call. The CDR3 covers 15 residues. V lost 3 bases to trimming and J lost 0 bases, with 10 bases between them. Germline V CDR1 and CDR2: SGHVS, FQNEAQ. DNA of the CDR3: TGTGCCAGCAGCTTGCGGTCGGTGAGCACAGATACGCAGTATTTT. Protein product: CASSLRSVSTDTQYF.

V gene TRBV29-1 combines with J gene TRBJ2-1; 7 bases match TRBD2. This CDR3 has 13 amino acids. V lost 3 bases and J lost 6; bases outside the gene matches: 5. CDR1 and CDR2 (germline): SQVTM, ANQGSEA. The CDR3 sequence: CSVDASGLNEQFF. In DNA, the CDR3 is TGCAGCGTTGATGCTAGCGGCCTCAATGAGCAGTTCTTC.

The chain combines TRBV7-2 with TRBJ1-1; D call uncertain. CDR1 is SGHTA, CDR2 FQGNSA, per germline. V was pared by 2 bases and J by 0 bases, with 13 bases between. This CDR3 has 16 residues. DNA of the CDR3: TGTGCCAGCAGCTTACAAAGAGGCAGGATGAACACTGAAGCTTTCTTT. The encoded protein is CASSLQRGRMNTEAFF.

The V call is TRBV5-1, the J call TRBJ2-7; 8 bases are a match to TRBD1. The CDR3 loop spans 16 amino acids. J lost 5 bases, V lost 4 bases, and 14 bases had no gene match. Germline V gives CDR1 SGHRS, CDR2 YFSETQ. The CDR3: CASSRFTVTGVNEQYF. CDR3 in DNA: TGCGCCAGCAGCCGGTTCACTGTGACAGGGGTCAACGAGCAGTACTTC.

This clone was seen more than once but under ten times. This rearrangement joins TRBV15 to TRBJ2-5; possible D gene TRBD1, 5 bases. Germline V gives CDR1 LNHNV, CDR2 YYDKDF (reference sequence). V lost 1 base and J 2 bases, leaving 8 bases between the germline ends. This CDR3 contains 14 residues. The CDR3 spells CATSRVPGQETQYF. The DNA of the CDR3 is TGTGCCACCAGCAGAGTACCAGGGCAAGAGACCCAGTACTTC.